This TCR beta chain was sequenced for a study of beta chain features in type 1 diabetes. Study-wide findings and caveats: Among all four CD4+ subsets, Type 1 diabetes patients had TCRB CDR3s that were moderately but significantly shorter. Reduced insertions and increased deletions marked VDJ junctions in type 1 diabetes patients.

V lost 0 bases, J lost 6 bases, and 12 bases lay in between. The CDR3 totals 14 residues. Germline-derived CDR1 and CDR2 are MNHNY and SVGAGI (reference sequence). Every participating donor gave one draw, a heparinised blood sample averaging approximately 110 mL. This clone was counted only a few times. Antigen: not known. Reverse transcription of all isolated RNA meant that expressed TCRB transcripts were sequenced. TCRdb's copy holds only in-frame clones and misses some; the assay was immunoSEQ multiplex PCR. The sample records more than 150,000 clones, about 13% being singletons. The TCR originated in a woman aged 18 to 35 in good health. The chain carries TRBV6-6 and TRBJ2-7; TRBD2 might be the D (5 bases). Input material: central memory CD4+ T cells from blood. The CDR3 sequence is CASSYSDSVSEQYF. The CDR3 DNA sequence: TGTGCCAGCAGTTACTCGGATAGCGTGAGCGAGCAGTACTTC.